Below, one TCR beta chain is given with its context. The record originates from a study of blood T cell repertoires in COVID-19. Looking at the study overall: Sites across the United States, Italy and Spain contributed samples from acute and convalescent COVID-19. T cells, B-cell-depleted T cells, or PBMCs provided the cDNA or gDNA that served as material.

Per the original methods: The assay estimated nucleated cells by amplifying reference gene primers. Using immunoSEQ multiplex PCR, the repertoire was profiled, and TCRdb retains in-frame clones only, with some absent. V, J and clone size are those of that table, while D and trimming were read from the DNA. The sample consists of fewer than 90,000 clones, 86% of them appearing once. This CDR3 is built from 14 residues. Trimming at V came to 4 bases and at J to 4 bases, leaving 3 bases not matched to a gene. Per the germline V gene, CDR1 is ENHRY and CDR2 is SYGVKD. The material sequenced was peripheral blood. V usage is TRBV10-3 and J usage is TRBJ1-4; 7 bases map to TRBD1. The origin of this receptor is a man aged 45-60 years with active or convalescent COVID-19. The CDR3 loop is CAISARQGNEKLFF. The CDR3 DNA reads as TGTGCCATCAGTGCGAGACAGGGTAATGAAAAACTGTTTTTT.